This passage covers 28 T cell receptor beta chains from one sample sequenced in a study of read filtering for tumor transcriptome and immune sequencing. This library used about 360 ng RNA and molecular barcoded adaptors spanning alpha/delta and beta/gamma chains. TCRdb itself ran the reads through MiXCR, one entry per CDR3 protein. The data hold about 130,000 distinct CDR3 sequences, with roughly 13% observed a single time. Sequencing input: a population of CD138-negative cells sorted from bone marrow. The receptors were gathered from a donor at least 40 years old with multiple myeloma.

The chain employs TRBV19 and TRBJ1-6, with D possibly matching TRBD1 (5 bases). Trimming removed 0 bases from V and 8 bases from J, with 17 bases in between. Per the germline V gene, CDR1 is LNHDA and CDR2 is SQIVND (reference sequence). The CDR3 spans 17 residues. The CDR3 is CASSIDFREGCDSPLHF. Written as DNA, the CDR3 is TGTGCCAGTAGTATAGATTTCAGGGAAGGGTGTGATTCACCCCTCCACTTT.

This clonotype occurred many times. The rearrangement links TRBV12-3 or TRBV12-4 to TRBJ2-4; 8 bases line up with TRBD1. This CDR3 is built from 15 residues. J gave up 6 bases and V 5 bases, and 9 bases lay outside the gene matches. The CDR3 DNA reads as TGTGCCAGCAGTCCCGAGAGGACAGGGAGAAACATTCAGTACTTC. This encodes CASSPERTGRNIQYF.

The gene calls are TRBV27 and TRBJ1-1; possible D gene TRBD1, 6 bases. The V gene's germline CDR1 is MNHEY and CDR2 SMNVEV (reference sequence). The V end was cut by 5 bases, the J end by 4 bases, with 8 bases between. The CDR3 contains 12 residues. This CDR3 reads CASSTGTTEAFF. The CDR3 DNA reads TGTGCCAGCAGTACAGGGACCACTGAAGCTTTCTTT.

This clonotype has a count of ten or more. V usage is TRBV9 and J usage is TRBJ2-1; D remains unclear. Germline-derived CDR1 and CDR2 are SGDLS and YYNGEE. Trimming took off 1 base at V and 6 bases at J, with 8 bases between the two ends. This CDR3 region has 13 residues. CDR3 in amino acids: CASSVSVGNEQFF. Here the CDR3 DNA reads TGTGCCAGCAGCGTAAGCGTCGGCAATGAGCAGTTCTTC.

This clonotype was seen at least ten times. This chain links TRBV6-6 with TRBJ2-1; 8 nucleotides align to TRBD2. Trimming at V came to 6 bases and at J to 8 bases, leaving 9 bases not matched to a gene. Per germline, CDR1 MNHNY and CDR2 SVGAGI (reference sequence). The CDR3 covers 14 residues. As DNA, the CDR3 is TGTGCCAGCAGAAAAACGGGAGGGCCAGATGAGCAGTTCTTC. It yields the protein CASRKTGGPDEQFF.

V and J are TRBV6-6 and TRBJ1-5, with D unresolved. V lost 8 bases and J 2 bases, leaving 10 bases between the germline ends. CDR1 and CDR2 from the germline V gene are MNHNY and SVGAGI (reference sequence). This CDR3 region has 13 residues. Written as DNA, the CDR3 is TGTGCCAGCCGAATCAAAGGCAATCAGCCCCAGCATTTT. Its translation: CASRIKGNQPQHF.

In its sample, this clonotype was seen many times. The rearrangement uses TRBV2 and TRBJ2-7; 8 bases fit TRBD1. Per germline, CDR1 SNHLY and CDR2 FYNNEI. J gave up 12 bases and V 2 bases, and 6 bases lay outside the gene matches. This CDR3 region has 12 residues. CDR3 sequence: CASSELRDRPYF. The CDR3, as DNA: TGTGCCAGCAGTGAACTACGGGACAGGCCGTACTTC.

Notes on this clonotype: A read error may be the cause here, since a much bigger clone is one base away. The chain uses TRBV5-1 and TRBJ1-1; 7 bases fit TRBD1. The ends lost 0 bases at V and 12 bases at J; junction bases unmatched: 5. The length of the CDR3 is 12 residues. Germline lookup yields CDR1 SGHRS and CDR2 YFSETQ. CDR3 in amino acids: CASSLGQGKTFF. Here the CDR3 DNA reads TGCGCCAGCAGCTTGGGACAGGGCAAAACTTTCTTT.

In this sample, this clonotype turned up many times. The chain joins TRBV4-1 to TRBJ1-5; 9 bases match TRBD1. Germline V gene data show CDR1 as MGHRA and CDR2 as YSYEKL. The CDR3 contains 14 residues. The trim removed 1 base at V and 5 bases at J, leaving 0 bases unmatched. This CDR3 reads CASSQGDRDQPQHF. The CDR3 nucleotides are TGCGCCAGCAGCCAAGGGGACAGGGATCAGCCCCAGCATTTT.

This clonotype was observed a single time. This likely stems from a read error, as it lies one base from a far larger clone. V usage is TRBV7-9 and J usage is TRBJ2-1, with a tentative D call TRBD1 (6 bases). V was trimmed by 1 base and J by 5 bases, leaving 12 bases between them. Germline V gene lookup returns CDR1 SEHNR and CDR2 FQNEAQ (reference sequence). The CDR3 is made up of 15 amino acids. The CDR3 DNA is TGTGCCAGCAGCTTAGGAGAGGGGGTGAACAATGAGCAGTTCTTC. It translates to CASSLGEGVNNEQFF.

The chain combines TRBV12-5 with TRBJ2-1; unclear D gene. Per germline, CDR1 LGHNT and CDR2 FRNRAP. V lost 5 bases, J lost 10 bases, and 9 bases lay in between. This CDR3 is 11 amino acids long. The CDR3 protein is CASGPPAEQFF. DNA of the CDR3: TGTGCTAGTGGTCCCCCTGCAGAGCAGTTCTTC.

This clonotype was recorded at least ten times. The chain joins TRBV19 to TRBJ2-1; 7 bases map to TRBD2. This CDR3 region has 15 residues. The V gene's germline CDR1 is LNHDA and CDR2 SQIVND (reference sequence). Trimming removed 4 bases from V and 0 bases from J; junction bases left unmatched: 3. The CDR3 sequence: CASSKGGSSYNEQFF. The DNA for the CDR3 is TGTGCCAGTAGTAAAGGCGGGAGCTCCTACAATGAGCAGTTCTTC.

The sample holds many counts of this clonotype. The CDR3 loop reads CASSLPLQGASNQPQHF. The CDR3 DNA reads TGTGCCAGCAGTTTACCCCTACAGGGGGCGTCGAATCAGCCCCAGCATTTT. The rearrangement links TRBV12-3 or TRBV12-4 to TRBJ1-5, with TRBD1 identical over 9 bases. This CDR3 contains 17 residues. The ends lost 2 bases at V and 4 bases at J; junction bases unmatched: 9.

In its sample, this clonotype was seen many times. The chain carries TRBV4-1 and TRBJ2-1; D is ambiguous. Germline CDR1 reads MGHRA; CDR2 reads YSYEKL. The CDR3 sequence is 16 residues long. V was shortened by 1 base and J by 1 base, with 11 bases between the two germline ends. The CDR3: CASSQVPGASYNEQFF. The CDR3, as DNA: TGCGCCAGCAGCCAAGTCCCTGGCGCTTCCTACAATGAGCAGTTCTTC.

This clonotype was counted many times. The rearrangement links TRBV4-1 to TRBJ1-2, with TRBD1 matching 8 bases. The CDR3 has 15 residues. V lost 2 bases to trimming and J lost 4 bases; unmatched junction nucleotides: 6. Germline CDR1 reads MGHRA; CDR2 reads YSYEKL. The CDR3 protein is CASSQLYRGSYGYTF. Written as DNA, the CDR3 is TGCGCCAGCAGCCAACTATACAGGGGGTCCTATGGCTACACCTTC.

This clonotype has ten or more counts. The V call is TRBV4-1, the J call TRBJ1-5; D not resolved. Germline V CDR1 and CDR2: MGHRA, YSYEKL. V was trimmed by 0 bases and J by 3 bases, leaving 9 bases between them. CDR3 length equals 15 residues. CDR3 nucleotide sequence: TGCGCCAGCAGCCAAGAGTTGGGTTCCAATCAGCCCCAGCATTTT. Protein product: CASSQELGSNQPQHF.

This clonotype has ten or more counts. The CDR3 DNA sequence: TGTGCCAGCAGCCTCCGGCCCGGAGGTTACGAGCAGTACTTC. This codes for CASSLRPGGYEQYF. The chain joins TRBV3-1 to TRBJ2-7, with D possibly TRBD2 on 5 matching bases. Germline V gene data show CDR1 as LGHDT and CDR2 as YNNKEL (reference sequence). V was clipped by 4 bases and J by 4 bases, with 14 bases between them. There are 14 residues in the CDR3.

This clonotype has a count of ten or more. The chain has TRBV4-3 and TRBJ2-1; possibly TRBD1 for D (7 bases). Germline loops: CDR1 LGHNA, CDR2 YSLEER. The CDR3 covers 17 residues. The ends were cut back, 3 bases at V and 2 bases at J, with 17 bases in the middle. CDR3 nucleotide sequence: TGCGCCAGCAGCCAGCAACTACAGGGGAGGACCTACAATGAGCAGTTCTTC. Encoded protein: CASSQQLQGRTYNEQFF.

About this clonotype itself: This may come from a read error, since a much larger clone is one base off. The chain links TRBV29-1 to TRBJ2-2; D is perhaps TRBD2 (6 bases). CDR1 and CDR2 (germline): SQVTM, ANQGSEA. CDR3 length: 13 amino acids. The germline V and J ends were trimmed by 7 bases and 4 bases, with 13 bases remaining between them. The CDR3 bases are TGCAGCGCCCGGGAGCGCGGCACCGGGGAGCTGTTTTTT. This codes for CSARERGTGELFF.

This clonotype came up many times. The V call is TRBV20-1, the J call TRBJ2-3; 8 bases fit TRBD2. With 1 base clipped from V and 1 base from J, the junction kept 4 bases outside the gene matches. The CDR3 covers 15 residues. Germline values: CDR1 DFQATT, CDR2 SNEGSKA (reference sequence). In DNA, the CDR3 is TGCAGTGCTAGAGCTGCTAGCGGGCGCACAGATACGCAGTATTTT. It codes for CSARAASGRTDTQYF.

This clonotype has ten or more counts. The chain recombines TRBV13 with TRBJ1-1; weak D call: TRBD1 (6 bases). Per germline, CDR1 PRHDT and CDR2 FYEKMQ (reference sequence). The CDR3 covers 14 residues. V was cut by 0 bases and J by 3 bases, with 8 bases left in between. The CDR3 reads CASSLGHRDTEAFF. The CDR3, as DNA: TGTGCCAGCAGCTTAGGCCACAGGGACACTGAAGCTTTCTTT.

This clonotype was picked up a small number of times. The chain joins TRBV6-2 or TRBV6-3 to TRBJ2-1; 7 bases agree with TRBD1. CDR3 length: 16 residues. Germline CDR1 reads MNHEY; CDR2 reads SVGEGT. V lost 0 bases to trimming and J lost 2 bases; unmatched junction nucleotides: 4. CDR3 DNA: TGTGCCAGCAGTTACTCGAGGGACAGACCCTACAATGAGCAGTTCTTC. The encoded protein is CASSYSRDRPYNEQFF.

This clonotype was detected many times. The V gene is TRBV7-9, the J gene TRBJ1-1, with D unresolved. V gave up 3 bases and J gave up 3 bases, with 2 bases separating them. The CDR3 totals 11 residues. From germline, CDR1 is SEHNR and CDR2 FQNEAQ (reference sequence). The CDR3 reads CASSLHTEAFF. CDR3 bases: TGTGCCAGCAGCTTGCACACTGAAGCTTTCTTT.

The J gene is TRBJ1-2, the V gene TRBV19; TRBD1 might be the D (6 bases). Germline values: CDR1 LNHDA, CDR2 SQIVND (reference sequence). This CDR3 spans 15 amino acids. The V end lost 11 bases, the J end lost 1 base, and 20 bases lay between the germline ends. This CDR3 is CAGRQVHNLNYGYTF. CDR3 sequence (DNA): TGTGCCGGCCGACAGGTCCACAATCTTAACTATGGCTACACCTTC.

This clonotype was counted at least ten times. The chain couples TRBV5-1 to TRBJ2-2; possibly TRBD2 for D (6 bases). Germline values: CDR1 SGHRS, CDR2 YFSETQ. Between the trimmed V and J ends, which lost 5 bases and 5 bases, there was a span of 16 bases. The CDR3 runs to 15 residues. The CDR3 loop is CASSPGIAVTGELFF. CDR3 nucleotide sequence: TGCGCCAGCAGTCCCGGGATAGCGGTAACCGGGGAGCTGTTTTTT.

This clonotype was seen at least ten times. The chain uses TRBV4-1 and TRBJ2-3; TRBD2 aligns across 8 bases. V was clipped by 0 bases and J by 6 bases; unmatched bases: 8. The CDR3 runs 16 residues. The germline gives CDR1 MGHRA, CDR2 YSYEKL. DNA of the CDR3: TGCGCCAGCAGCCAAGAAAGGAACGGGAGGGCTGATACGCAGTATTTT. It encodes CASSQERNGRADTQYF.

To note about this clonotype: This could be a read error, since a much larger clone is one nucleotide away. The V and J genes are TRBV12-3 or TRBV12-4 and TRBJ1-1; D gene uncertain. V lost 4 bases to trimming and J lost 4 bases, with 13 bases between them. CDR3 size: 14 residues. CDR3 coding DNA: TGTGCCAGCAGTTACCCCGTCCGGGGCACTGAAGCTTTCTTT. Translation gives CASSYPVRGTEAFF.

This clonotype was found many times. This rearrangement joins TRBV7-3 to TRBJ2-3, with 8 bases matching TRBD2. The CDR3 has 14 amino acids. The germline gives CDR1 SGHTA, CDR2 FQGTGA. After removal of 4 bases from V and 5 bases from J, the junction contained 5 bases not matched to a gene. CDR3 sequence: CASSYSGTGDTQYF. The CDR3, as DNA: TGTGCCAGCAGCTATAGCGGGACGGGAGATACGCAGTATTTT.